These T cell receptor beta chains were read from a single sample in a study of shared clonotypes between healthy human individuals. The method was immunoSEQ multiplex PCR; TCRdb's version includes in-frame clones alone and lacks a portion of them. The sample lists around 2.3 million clones; 90% to 97% were seen once. Sequenced sample: naive CD4+ T cells sorted from blood. The receptors originated from a man between 18 and 29 years old in good health. The CDR3 runs from the conserved cysteine through the conserved F or W. Fields, in order: J gene, V gene, CDR3 protein.

J gene: TRBJ1-4
V gene: TRBV7-2
CDR3 protein: CASSGRGGTNEKLFF

J gene: TRBJ1-1
V gene: TRBV19
CDR3 protein: CASSSLSRGGGKNTEAFF

J gene: TRBJ2-7
V gene: TRBV19
CDR3 protein: CASSIGGPTYEQYF

J gene: TRBJ1-3
V gene: TRBV5-1
CDR3 protein: CASSLNVGNTIYF

J gene: TRBJ2-1
V gene: TRBV5-6
CDR3 protein: CASSLGGSGHYNEQFF

J gene: TRBJ1-1
V gene: TRBV6-6
CDR3 protein: CASTRRTANTEAFF

J gene: TRBJ2-2
V gene: TRBV11-1
CDR3 protein: CASSPTTAGELFF

J gene: TRBJ2-3
V gene: TRBV25-1
CDR3 protein: CASSKRGTRGDTQYF

J gene: TRBJ2-7
V gene: TRBV7-9
CDR3 protein: CASKDPEGYEQYF

J gene: TRBJ1-6
V gene: TRBV6-5
CDR3 protein: CASSYSPDTNSPLHF

J gene: TRBJ1-2
V gene: TRBV7-9
CDR3 protein: CASSLKGNYGYTF

J gene: TRBJ1-1
V gene: TRBV5-3
CDR3 protein: CARSLGPGTPDTEAFF

J gene: TRBJ2-7
V gene: TRBV6-1
CDR3 protein: CAGGAGVYEQYF

J gene: TRBJ1-2
V gene: TRBV18
CDR3 protein: CASSPPDSNYGYTF

J gene: TRBJ2-7
V gene: TRBV11-2
CDR3 protein: CASSISYEQYF

J gene: TRBJ2-1
V gene: TRBV4-1
CDR3 protein: CASSHDLYNEQFF

J gene: TRBJ2-3
V gene: TRBV2
CDR3 protein: CASSPDRGDTQYF

J gene: TRBJ1-4
V gene: TRBV29-1
CDR3 protein: CSVGGTGGEKLFF

J gene: TRBJ2-4
V gene: TRBV28
CDR3 protein: CASSFGGTKNIQYF

J gene: TRBJ2-5
V gene: TRBV5-1
CDR3 protein: CASSSGATGVETQYF

J gene: TRBJ1-1
V gene: TRBV18
CDR3 protein: CASSPMRIKNTEAFF

J gene: TRBJ1-4
V gene: TRBV30
CDR3 protein: CAWSLQATTNEKLFF

J gene: TRBJ2-7
V gene: TRBV11-1
CDR3 protein: CASSLDRVLEQYF

J gene: TRBJ2-7
V gene: TRBV5-1
CDR3 protein: CASSRDGTYEQYF

J gene: TRBJ2-5
V gene: TRBV5-5
CDR3 protein: CASSPQGLGETQYF

J gene: TRBJ2-3
V gene: TRBV6-1
CDR3 protein: CASGRAGAGDTQYF

J gene: TRBJ2-5
V gene: TRBV5-1
CDR3 protein: CASSPGTALQETQYF

J gene: TRBJ1-2
V gene: TRBV6-1
CDR3 protein: CASKQGGGYTF

J gene: TRBJ2-7
V gene: TRBV27
CDR3 protein: CASRPWGAGEYEQYF

J gene: TRBJ2-6
V gene: TRBV2
CDR3 protein: CASSETSSVRANVLTF

J gene: TRBJ1-2
V gene: TRBV5-1
CDR3 protein: CASSTGQGNGYTF

J gene: TRBJ2-4
V gene: TRBV23-1
CDR3 protein: CASAFAGKAKNIQYF

J gene: TRBJ2-7
V gene: TRBV2
CDR3 protein: CASSEGQGREQYF